Many counts were recorded for the clone carrying this T cell receptor beta chain. The data belong to a study of Graves' ophthalmopathy and Graves' hyperthyroidism. RNA transcripts were the source from which TCR beta CDR3 regions were amplified. The first round was an RT-PCR with HTBI primers, and the second round was a multiplex PCR. TCRdb re-called the multiplex PCR reads through MiXCR, storing one row per CDR3 protein. Among about 400,000 distinct CDR3 sequences listed, approximately 15% were seen once. This receptor was taken from a young woman with stable Graves' hyperthyroidism. Sequencing used peripheral blood.

The CDR3 DNA is TGCAGTGCTAGAGATTTACAGGGTAATTCACCCCTCCACTTT. Protein sequence: CSARDLQGNSPLHF. V gene TRBV20-1 combines with J gene TRBJ1-6, with a possible D match to TRBD1 (6 bases). The CDR3 sequence is 14 residues long. Germline V gene data show CDR1 as DFQATT and CDR2 as SNEGSKA (reference sequence). V lost 0 bases and J 6 bases, leaving 9 bases between the germline ends.